This T cell receptor (beta chain) was captured by sequencing in a study of OX40 agonist ivuxolimab in advanced cancers. Study overall: Patients receiving dose escalation had hepatocellular carcinoma, melanoma, renal cell or head and neck cancer.

Sequencing used immunoSEQ multiplex PCR; TCRdb keeps in-frame clones, though not all of them. The table shows 85,000 to 100,000 clones, with 90% to 95% occurring only once. Study observations and caveats: By week 6 at 0.1 to 3.0 mg/kg, blood CD4+ and CD8+ T cells had expanded clonally.

Autoimmune disease history or systemic immunosuppression meant exclusion. Collection of blood occurred at baseline, at cycle 4 day 1, and at cycle 7 day 1. The V end lost 3 bases, the J end lost 2 bases, and 10 bases lay between the germline ends. Germline V gene data show CDR1 as MNHNS and CDR2 as SASEGT. This CDR3 has 14 amino acids. Notes on this clone: No antigen is known for it. Different DNA sequences within this sample yield the same CDR3.

The sequence came from an adult with an advanced solid tumor such as melanoma, head and neck, liver or kidney cancer. The chain carries TRBV6-1 and TRBJ1-2; weak D call: TRBD1 (6 bases). The sample in question was CD4+ or CD8+ T cells sorted from blood, obtained in a trial of the OX40 agonist ivuxolimab. For the CDR3, the DNA is TGTGCCAGCAGTGAGACGACAGGAAACTATGGCTACACCTTC. This codes for CASSETTGNYGYTF.